Shown below are 31 T cell receptor beta chains from a single sample sequenced in a study of blood T cell repertoires in COVID-19. Assay: immunoSEQ multiplex PCR; the TCRdb copy retains only in-frame clones and omits some. The sample comprises under 150,000 clones, about 89% of which are singletons, and less than 20% rests with the top ten. The specimen was peripheral blood. The receptors shown here come from a man in his fifties with active or convalescent COVID-19.

The V and J genes are TRBV19 and TRBJ2-7, with D possibly being TRBD2 (5 bases). CDR1 and CDR2 (germline): LNHDA, SQIVND (reference sequence). The CDR3 is made up of 14 amino acids. V was trimmed by 6 bases and J by 7 bases, leaving 19 bases between them. The CDR3 here is CASSTERQVGEQYF. In nucleotides, the CDR3 is TGTGCCAGTAGCACCGAGCGGCAGGTTGGAGAGCAGTACTTC.

This chain joins TRBV30 and TRBJ1-2; 7 bases line up with TRBD1. The CDR3 spans 14 residues. Germline CDR1 GTSNPN, CDR2 SVGIG (reference sequence). V lost 3 bases and J lost 3; bases outside the gene matches: 7. Written as DNA, the CDR3 is TGTGCCTGGAGCCTCCAGGGGGGCGACTATGGCTACACCTTC. Its protein product is CAWSLQGGDYGYTF.

The rearrangement joins TRBV19 to TRBJ2-3; possibly TRBD2 for D (5 bases). The CDR3 covers 15 residues. Germline V gene lookup returns CDR1 LNHDA and CDR2 SQIVND (reference sequence). Trimming removed 3 bases at V and 2 bases at J, with 12 bases between. The CDR3 coding sequence is TGTGCCAGTAGTATGACACCGACTAACACAGATACGCAGTATTTT. Translated: CASSMTPTNTDTQYF.

The chain carries TRBV28 and TRBJ1-6, with D perhaps TRBD1 (5 bases). V lost 7 bases and J lost 0, with 16 bases in between. Germline V gene sequence: CDR1 MDHEN, CDR2 SYDVKM. CDR3 length: 17 residues. CDR3 amino acids: CASKGNGISSYNSPLHF. The DNA for the CDR3 is TGTGCCAGCAAGGGGAATGGGATCAGCTCCTATAATTCACCCCTCCACTTT.

This chain connects TRBV5-1 to TRBJ1-1; 7 nucleotides align to TRBD1. This CDR3 is 12 amino acids long. Germline V gene sequence: CDR1 SGHRS, CDR2 YFSETQ. After removal of 7 bases from V and 11 bases from J, the junction contained 11 bases not matched to a gene. The CDR3 spells CASCGQDRSAFF. DNA for the CDR3: TGCGCCAGCTGTGGACAGGATCGGTCCGCTTTCTTT.

V usage is TRBV7-6 and J usage is TRBJ2-7, with 10 bases matching TRBD1. This CDR3 is built from 15 residues. Germline CDR1 SGHVS, CDR2 FNYEAQ. Germline trimming cut 4 bases from V and 4 bases from J; bases unmatched to any gene: 7. The CDR3 loop is CASSSRQGADYEQYF. The CDR3 DNA is TGTGCCAGCAGCTCGAGACAGGGGGCGGATTACGAGCAGTACTTC.

This chain links TRBV10-3 with TRBJ1-6, with a weak D call TRBD1 (6 bases). The V gene lost 4 bases and the J gene lost 9 bases, with 13 bases spanning the gap. The CDR3 totals 14 residues. Germline CDR1 reads ENHRY; CDR2 reads SYGVKD. This CDR3 reads CAISVGGAASPLHF. The CDR3, as DNA: TGTGCCATCAGTGTTGGGGGGGCGGCTTCACCCCTCCACTTT.

V is TRBV10-2 and J is TRBJ1-1, with D hard to call. Per germline, CDR1 WSHSY and CDR2 SAAADI. This CDR3 is 15 amino acids long. V lost 2 bases and J lost 0, with 10 bases in between. CDR3 sequence: CASSESGSLNTEAFF. In nucleotides, the CDR3 is TGCGCCAGCAGTGAGAGCGGCAGTCTGAACACTGAAGCTTTCTTT.

The chain carries TRBV19 and TRBJ2-2; 7 bases fit TRBD2. Germline V gene lookup returns CDR1 LNHDA and CDR2 SQIVND (reference sequence). The CDR3 is 15 amino acids. Unmatched junction bases numbered 9, after V lost 7 bases and J lost 4 bases. CDR3 bases: TGTGCCAGTACCATCAGCGGGATCGGCACCGGGGAGCTGTTTTTT. It specifies CASTISGIGTGELFF.

The rearrangement uses TRBV29-1 and TRBJ2-2, with D perhaps matching TRBD1 (5 bases). This CDR3 spans 12 amino acids. Per the germline V gene, CDR1 is SQVTM and CDR2 is ANQGSEA. Trimming took off 7 bases at V and 5 bases at J, with 11 bases between the two ends. CDR3 in amino acids: CSGSQGTGELFF. DNA of the CDR3: TGCAGCGGATCTCAGGGAACCGGGGAGCTGTTTTTT.

V is TRBV7-8 and J is TRBJ2-2; D call uncertain. The CDR3 is 13 residues long. V lost 1 base and J lost 8, with 8 bases in between. Per germline, CDR1 SGHVS and CDR2 FQNEAQ. The CDR3 is CASSLVPRGELFF. DNA for the CDR3: TGTGCCAGCAGCTTAGTGCCTCGGGGGGAGCTGTTTTTT.

This clone was detected only once. The rearrangement uses TRBV28 and TRBJ2-5; TRBD1 agrees at 7 bases. CDR3 length: 15 residues. Looked up from germline, CDR1 is MDHEN and CDR2 is SYDVKM. V trimming: 2 bases; J trimming: 2 bases; junction bases outside the gene matches: 5. In nucleotides, the CDR3 is TGTGCCAGCAGTTTACCACAGGGGAGTCAAGAGACCCAGTACTTC. Its translation is CASSLPQGSQETQYF. Full variable domain (outside the CDR3, taken from reference TRBV28 and TRBJ2-5): DVKVTQSSRYLVKRTGEKVFLECVQDMDHENMFWYRQDPGLGLRLIYFSYDVKMKEKGDIPEGYSVSREKKERFSLILESASTNQTSMYLCASSLPQGSQETQYFGPGTRLLVL.

This clone was counted between two and nine times. J is TRBJ1-5 and V is TRBV5-4; 8 nucleotides agree with TRBD1. CDR1 and CDR2 from the germline V gene are SGHNT and YYREEE (reference sequence). The CDR3 has 13 residues. Trimming removed 0 bases from V and 9 bases from J; junction bases left unmatched: 2. The CDR3 DNA sequence: TGTGCCAGCAGCTTGGACGGGACAGGGCCCCAGCATTTT. Protein: CASSLDGTGPQHF.

The gene calls are TRBV11-2 and TRBJ2-7, with 10 bases fitting TRBD2. The trim removed 7 bases at V and 0 bases at J, leaving 12 bases unmatched. The CDR3 loop spans 17 amino acids. Per germline, CDR1 SGHAT and CDR2 FQNNGV. The CDR3 DNA reads as TGTGCCAGCATCCTACTCCCCTCTAGCGGGGGCTCCTACGAGCAGTACTTC. This codes for CASILLPSSGGSYEQYF.

The CDR3 DNA follows: TGTGCCACCAGTGTTGGCAGGGATCACTCCTACGAGCAGTACTTC. Translated: CATSVGRDHSYEQYF. This sequence joins TRBV24-1 and TRBJ2-7; D is perhaps TRBD1 (5 bases). This CDR3 region has 15 residues. Deletions cut 5 bases from V and 0 bases from J, with 13 bases between. The germline V gene encodes CDR1 KGHDR and CDR2 SFDVKD.

This rearrangement joins TRBV7-8 to TRBJ2-1; D unresolved. The CDR3 totals 14 residues. CDR1 and CDR2 (germline): SGHVS, FQNEAQ. V lost 5 bases and J 3 bases, leaving 11 bases between the germline ends. The CDR3 loop reads CASSPRYNYNEQFF. The CDR3 DNA sequence: TGTGCCAGCAGCCCCCGATACAACTACAATGAGCAGTTCTTC.

About this clone: Other DNA sequences in this sample translate to the same CDR3. This chain uses TRBV11-3 with TRBJ2-3; no clear D. The CDR3 runs to 13 residues. With 0 bases removed from V and 3 bases from J, the gap between germline ends came to 4 bases. In germline, CDR1 is SGHNT, CDR2 YENEEA. The CDR3 reads CASSLDSTDTQYF. The CDR3 nucleotides read TGTGCCAGCAGCTTAGACAGTACAGATACGCAGTATTTT.

The chain uses TRBV6-5 and TRBJ2-3; TRBD1 matches 9 bases. The CDR3 length is 13 residues. Trimming removed 6 bases from V and 6 bases from J; junction bases left unmatched: 4. The germline CDR1 and CDR2 sequences are MNHEY and SVGAGI. CDR3 in amino acids: CASRTGGGDTQYF. The CDR3 region has the DNA TGTGCCAGCAGGACAGGGGGAGGGGATACGCAGTATTTT.

The chain has TRBV7-2 and TRBJ2-5; 12 bases are a match to TRBD2. Germline-derived CDR1 and CDR2 are SGHTA and FQGNSA. The CDR3 extends over 14 amino acids. With V trimmed by 5 bases and J by 5 bases, 3 bases remained unmatched. The CDR3 sequence is CASSPGLAGETQYF. CDR3 bases: TGTGCCAGCAGCCCAGGACTAGCGGGGGAGACCCAGTACTTC.

V usage is TRBV7-6 and J usage is TRBJ2-5; a weak D match, TRBD2 (7 bases). Between the trimmed V and J ends, which lost 0 bases and 5 bases, there was a span of 13 bases. This CDR3 region has 15 residues. In germline, CDR1 is SGHVS, CDR2 FNYEAQ. Here the CDR3 reads CASSLAGGPGETQYF. The CDR3 nucleotides are TGTGCCAGCAGCTTAGCGGGGGGGCCAGGGGAGACCCAGTACTTC.

This clone has only a few counts. The V call is TRBV27, the J call TRBJ2-1, with D perhaps matching TRBD2 (5 bases). V lost 6 bases, J lost 1 base, and 13 bases lay in between. This CDR3 region has 15 residues. CDR1 is MNHEY, CDR2 SMNVEV, per germline (reference sequence). This CDR3 is CASRGSLGSYNEQFF. DNA of the CDR3: TGTGCCAGCAGGGGGAGTCTAGGGTCCTACAATGAGCAGTTCTTC.

This chain connects TRBV19 to TRBJ2-5; possible D gene TRBD1, 5 bases. CDR3 size: 16 residues. Trimming pared 7 bases from V and 4 bases from J, leaving 22 bases between. Germline CDR1 is LNHDA and CDR2 is SQIVND (reference sequence). Here the CDR3 reads CASKSRGETVRETQYF. DNA for the CDR3: TGTGCCAGTAAATCTCGCGGTGAGACAGTCAGAGAGACCCAGTACTTC.

This clone has just one count. The chain recombines TRBV28 with TRBJ1-2, with 8 bases matching TRBD1. V shed 6 bases, J shed 8 bases, and the junction held 8 bases outside the gene matches. The V gene's germline CDR1 is MDHEN and CDR2 SYDVKM. The CDR3 length is 13 residues. The CDR3 is CASSRQGLEGYTF. In nucleotides, the CDR3 is TGTGCCAGCAGCAGACAGGGGTTAGAGGGCTACACCTTC.

The chain combines TRBV7-9 with TRBJ1-6, with TRBD1 matching over 7 bases. V shed 5 bases and J 5 bases; nucleotides not matched to a gene: 6. Germline loops: CDR1 SEHNR, CDR2 FQNEAQ (reference sequence). The CDR3 is made up of 15 amino acids. The CDR3 is CASSPRDSNNSPLHF. The CDR3 nucleotides are TGTGCCAGCAGCCCCCGGGACAGCAATAATTCACCCCTCCACTTT. Full variable domain (missing parts from reference TRBV7-9 and TRBJ1-6): DTGVSQNPRHKITKRGQNVTFRCDPISEHNRLYWYRQTLGQGPEFLTYFQNEAQLEKSRLLSDRFSAERPKGSFSTLEIQRTEQGDSAMYLCASSPRDSNNSPLHFGNGTRLTVT.

The CDR3 loop is CSVIGGGFYIQYF. CDR3 in DNA: TGCAGCGTTATAGGCGGAGGGTTTTACATTCAGTACTTC. The rearrangement joins TRBV29-1 to TRBJ2-4, with D possibly matching TRBD2 (6 bases). The germline V gene has CDR1 SQVTM and CDR2 ANQGSEA. The CDR3 spans 13 residues. The V end was cut by 5 bases, the J end by 8 bases, with 16 bases between.

The V call is TRBV28, the J call TRBJ2-7; possible D gene TRBD1, 6 bases. The ends were cut back, 5 bases at V and 3 bases at J, with 14 bases in the middle. From germline, CDR1 is MDHEN and CDR2 SYDVKM. The CDR3 length is 14 residues. The DNA for the CDR3 is TGTGCCAGCAGTCCTACCAGGGACATCTACGAGCAGTACTTC. It translates to CASSPTRDIYEQYF.

This chain joins TRBV29-1 and TRBJ1-1; D may be TRBD1 (6 bases). Germline values: CDR1 SQVTM, CDR2 ANQGSEA. The CDR3 has 13 amino acids. The germline V and J ends were trimmed by 8 bases and 3 bases, with 16 bases remaining between them. The CDR3 DNA follows: TGCAGCACTGGGAAACAGGGTTACACTGAAGCTTTCTTT. This codes for CSTGKQGYTEAFF.

V usage is TRBV19 and J usage is TRBJ2-7; D not resolved. Germline CDR1 reads LNHDA; CDR2 reads SQIVND (reference sequence). Trimming pared 5 bases from V and 2 bases from J, leaving 10 bases between. The CDR3 loop spans 13 amino acids. The CDR3, as DNA: TGTGCCAGTAGTCTGGAGCCCACCTACGAGCAGTACTTC. This gives the protein CASSLEPTYEQYF.

The chain has TRBV6-2 or TRBV6-3 and TRBJ2-6; 10 bases match TRBD1. Germline V gene sequence: CDR1 MNHEY, CDR2 SVGEGT. Trimming removed 2 bases from V and 2 bases from J; junction bases left unmatched: 3. The CDR3 is 17 amino acids. The CDR3 reads CASSYPGQGAGANVLTF. The CDR3 DNA sequence: TGTGCCAGCAGTTACCCCGGACAGGGGGCTGGGGCCAACGTCCTGACTTTC.

The chain links TRBV6-5 to TRBJ2-7, with D tentatively TRBD1 (8 bases). The CDR3 extends over 12 amino acids. Germline V gene data show CDR1 as MNHEY and CDR2 as SVGAGI. Trimming pared 5 bases from V and 7 bases from J, leaving 12 bases between. The CDR3 protein is CASSQQGGEQYF. Written as DNA, the CDR3 is TGTGCCAGCAGTCAACAGGGGGGGGAGCAGTACTTC.

The chain recombines TRBV9 with TRBJ2-1; 9 bases are shared with TRBD1. This CDR3 has 15 residues. The ends lost 4 bases at V and 8 bases at J; junction bases unmatched: 10. Germline V gene sequence: CDR1 SGDLS, CDR2 YYNGEE. The CDR3 spells CASSPRTGVVDEQFF. Here the CDR3 DNA reads TGTGCCAGCAGCCCGAGGACAGGGGTGGTAGATGAGCAGTTCTTC.